The T cell receptor (beta chain) under discussion was sequenced for a study of cytomegalovirus exposure and HLA in healthy donors. The study ran its PCR with 60 Vbeta and 13 Jbeta primers. The protocol was immunoSEQ multiplex PCR, while the TCRdb copy is restricted to in-frame clones and leaves out a portion. Here the sample table reports roughly 100,000 clones. CDR3 length equals 15 residues. With 6 bases removed from V and 0 bases from J, the gap between germline ends came to 12 bases. CDR1 MNHNS and CDR2 SASEGT come from the germline V gene. This receptor was obtained from a woman aged 25 to 39 in good health and CMV-seronegative. Sequenced sample: PBMCs. The genes are TRBV6-1 and TRBJ1-3; perhaps TRBD1 as D (5 bases). The CDR3 DNA follows: TGTGCCAGCAGCCGACAGCTTACCTCTGGAAACACCATATATTTT. As protein: CASSRQLTSGNTIYF.